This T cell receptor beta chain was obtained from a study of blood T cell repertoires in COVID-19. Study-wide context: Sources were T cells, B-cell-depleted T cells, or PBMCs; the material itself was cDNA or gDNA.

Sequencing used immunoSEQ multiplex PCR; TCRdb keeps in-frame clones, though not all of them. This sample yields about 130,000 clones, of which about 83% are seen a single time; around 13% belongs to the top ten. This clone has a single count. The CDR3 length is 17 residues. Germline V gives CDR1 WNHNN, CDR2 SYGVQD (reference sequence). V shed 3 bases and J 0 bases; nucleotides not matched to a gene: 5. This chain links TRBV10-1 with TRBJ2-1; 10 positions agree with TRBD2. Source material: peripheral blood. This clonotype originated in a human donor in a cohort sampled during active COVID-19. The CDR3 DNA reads TGCGCCAGCAGTGAAAAGCGGGGGGGAAGCTCCTACAATGAGCAGTTCTTC. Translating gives CASSEKRGGSSYNEQFF.